Listed below are T cell receptor beta chains from one sample, sequenced in a study of shared clonotypes between healthy human individuals. The data were produced by immunoSEQ multiplex PCR, yet TCRdb's version contains in-frame clones alone and is incomplete. The table records a few million clones, over 85% of them present only once. The sample consisted of naive CD4+ T cells sorted from blood. The receptors were gathered from a man aged 18-30 years in good health. Both conserved end residues are part of each CDR3. The D gene is left open where the match is weak. Size tells how often a clone was seen (once, few, many) or the class of an expanded clone, and some rows leave it out.

j_call clone_size v_call d_call cdr3_aa cdr3_nt
TRBJ1-2 NA TRBV2 NA CASSVGGPGSHGYTF TGTGCCAGCAGTGTTGGGGGCCCCGGGTCCCATGGCTACACCTTC
TRBJ1-4 NA TRBV5-4 NA CASSTDSATNEKLFF TGTGCCAGCAGCACCGACAGTGCAACTAATGAAAAACTGTTTTTT
TRBJ2-7 NA TRBV28 NA CASRQPQGVDEQYF TGTGCCAGCAGGCAACCGCAGGGCGTTGACGAGCAGTACTTC
TRBJ1-1 NA TRBV28 NA CASSLLPGRRGDTEAFF TGTGCCAGCAGTCTACTACCGGGGAGGCGGGGTGACACTGAAGCTTTCTTT
TRBJ1-5 NA TRBV6-1 NA CASSEWVGGGSSQHF TGTGCCAGCAGTGAGTGGGTAGGAGGGGGGTCGTCCCAGCATTTT
TRBJ2-2 NA TRBV5-1 NA CASSPGQMNTGELFF TGCGCCAGCAGCCCGGGACAAATGAACACCGGGGAGCTGTTTTTT
TRBJ1-5 few TRBV28 TRBD1 CASSSGQGSTNQPQHF TGTGCCAGCAGCTCTGGACAGGGATCCACTAATCAGCCCCAGCATTTT
TRBJ2-1 NA TRBV11-2 TRBD2 CASSLASGGAHEQFF TGTGCCAGCAGCTTAGCAAGCGGGGGGGCCCATGAGCAGTTCTTC
TRBJ2-6 NA TRBV28 TRBD1 CASTGTGSGANVLTF TGTGCCAGCACAGGGACAGGGTCTGGGGCCAATGTCCTGACTTTC
TRBJ2-5 NA TRBV10-3 NA CAISSRTPQETQYF TGTGCCATCAGTAGCAGGACCCCGCAAGAGACCCAGTACTTC
TRBJ2-6 NA TRBV11-2 NA CASTTPSGANVLTF TGTGCCTCAACCACACCCTCTGGGGCCAACGTCCTGACTTTC
TRBJ1-6 once TRBV2 NA CASVLTSEHSPLHF TGTGCCAGCGTTTTGACATCGGAACATTCACCCCTCCACTTT
TRBJ2-2 NA TRBV7-9 NA CARARVTGELFF TGTGCCCGAGCCAGGGTCACCGGGGAGCTGTTTTTT
TRBJ2-7 NA TRBV18 NA CASSQQTYEQYF TGTGCCAGCTCACAACAAACCTACGAGCAGTACTTC
TRBJ2-3 NA TRBV11-3 NA CASSLGGIGTDTQYF TGTGCCAGCAGCCTTGGGGGCATTGGCACAGATACGCAGTATTTT
TRBJ1-2 NA TRBV7-2 TRBD1 CASSRGTGSNYGYTF TGTGCCAGCAGCAGAGGGACAGGGAGCAACTATGGCTACACCTTC
TRBJ2-1 NA TRBV7-9 NA CASSLGIFSYNEQFF TGTGCCAGCAGCTTAGGCATATTTTCCTACAATGAGCAGTTCTTC
TRBJ1-3 once TRBV19 NA CASSDPGSSGNTIYF TGTGCCAGTAGTGACCCAGGGAGCTCTGGAAACACCATATATTTT
TRBJ2-7 NA TRBV2 NA CASRAQGLSYEQYF TGTGCCAGCAGAGCACAGGGCCTTTCATACGAGCAGTACTTC
TRBJ2-3 NA TRBV11-2 TRBD2 CASSSGLAGLRTDTQYF TGTGCCAGCAGCTCGGGACTAGCGGGGCTTCGCACAGATACGCAGTATTTT
TRBJ2-3 NA TRBV7-2 NA CASSQAGTDTQYF TGTGCCAGCAGCCAAGCGGGCACAGATACGCAGTATTTT
TRBJ1-2 few TRBV6-6 NA CASSRTTADGYTF TGTGCCAGCAGTCGGACGACAGCGGATGGCTACACCTTC
TRBJ2-1 NA TRBV30 NA CAWSPAYNEQFF TGTGCCTGGAGTCCCGCCTACAATGAGCAGTTCTTC
TRBJ2-1 once TRBV7-8 NA CASSLASRVYNEQFF TGTGCCAGCAGCTTAGCTTCCAGGGTATACAATGAGCAGTTCTTC
TRBJ2-2 NA TRBV6-1 NA CASGPHTGELFF TGTGCCAGCGGGCCCCACACCGGGGAGCTGTTTTTT
TRBJ2-1 NA TRBV18 TRBD2 CASSSPGGGYNEQFF TGTGCCAGCTCTAGCCCTGGCGGGGGTTACAATGAGCAGTTCTTC
TRBJ2-5 NA TRBV6-4 NA CASRVQETQYF TGTGCCAGCAGGGTACAAGAGACCCAGTACTTC
TRBJ1-2 NA TRBV18 NA CASSPSTGPYGYTF TGTGCCAGCTCACCCTCGACAGGTCCCTATGGCTACACCTTC
TRBJ2-1 NA TRBV9 NA CASSGGGIEQFF TGTGCCAGCAGTGGAGGGGGAATTGAGCAGTTCTTC
TRBJ2-1 NA TRBV7-2 NA CASSLSSHGYNEQFF TGTGCCAGCAGCTTATCTAGTCACGGGTACAATGAGCAGTTCTTC
TRBJ2-3 NA TRBV19 TRBD2 CASSKRTSGITDTQYF TGTGCCAGTAGTAAACGGACTAGCGGGATCACAGATACGCAGTATTTT
TRBJ2-1 NA TRBV5-1 NA CASSGTNAYNEQFF TGCGCCAGCAGCGGGACAAACGCCTACAATGAGCAGTTCTTC